Listed here are 27 T cell receptor beta chains from one sample, sequenced in a study of STAT5B mutations in CD4+ large granular lymphocyte leukemia. Method: immunoSEQ multiplex PCR; TCRdb's copy keeps in-frame clones and lacks some. This table holds around 50,000 clones, around 81% found once. Sequenced: CD4+ T cells from blood buffy coats. The receptors were gathered from a human donor in good health.

This clone turned up a few times. The rearrangement joins TRBV25-1 to TRBJ2-7; either TRBD1 or TRBD2 may fit D (5 bases each). Germline V gives CDR1 MGHDK, CDR2 SYGVNS. Trimming took off 6 bases at V and 3 bases at J, with 12 bases between the two ends. The CDR3 contains 13 residues. CDR3: CASRDRDLYEQYF. The CDR3 region has the DNA TGTGCCAGCAGGGATAGGGACCTCTACGAGCAGTACTTC.

V is TRBV28 and J is TRBJ2-7, with TRBD2 identical over 8 bases. Losses at the gene ends were 6 bases for V and 3 bases for J; bases not matched to a gene: 4. This CDR3 region has 13 residues. Germline values: CDR1 MDHEN, CDR2 SYDVKM. This CDR3 reads CASRLAGLYEQYF. The CDR3 bases are TGTGCCAGCAGGTTAGCGGGGCTCTACGAGCAGTACTTC.

This rearrangement joins TRBV11-3 to TRBJ1-1; D is possibly TRBD1 (5 bases). Trimming pared 5 bases from V and 5 bases from J, leaving 12 bases between. Germline CDR1 SGHNT, CDR2 YENEEA. The length of the CDR3 is 13 residues. This CDR3 is CASSDGGRTEAFF. The CDR3 nucleotides are TGTGCCAGCAGCGACGGGGGGAGGACTGAAGCTTTCTTT.

The chain combines TRBV9 with TRBJ1-2, with D possibly being TRBD1 (5 bases). Trimming pared 3 bases from V and 5 bases from J, leaving 11 bases between. The CDR3 sequence is 13 residues long. Per the germline V gene, CDR1 is SGDLS and CDR2 is YYNGEE. In nucleotides, the CDR3 is TGTGCCAGCAGCGCTCAGGGTGGGTATGGCTACACCTTC. It encodes CASSAQGGYGYTF.

This chain uses TRBV6-5 with TRBJ1-2; 11 positions match TRBD1. The J segment lost 13 bases and the V segment lost 0 bases, leaving 10 bases of the junction unmatched. Germline V gene lookup returns CDR1 MNHEY and CDR2 SVGAGI. CDR3 size: 15 residues. CDR3 loop: CASSYSLGQGAYGTF. In DNA form, the CDR3 reads TGTGCCAGCAGTTACTCCTTAGGACAGGGGGCATACGGCACCTTC.

V usage is TRBV14 and J usage is TRBJ2-7; tentatively, D is TRBD2 (6 bases). Germline CDR1 reads SGHDN; CDR2 reads FVKESK. Trimming took 4 bases from V and 3 from J, leaving 13 bases between them. The CDR3 spans 14 residues. In DNA, the CDR3 is TGTGCCAGCAGCCCCTTCTCCGGGGGCTACGAGCAGTACTTC. Its protein product is CASSPFSGGYEQYF.

On this clone itself: In the same sample, other DNA sequences code for this CDR3. V is TRBV14 and J is TRBJ1-5; D is undetermined. This CDR3 has 13 amino acids. Germline CDR1 SGHDN, CDR2 FVKESK. Trimming left V 1 base short and J 5 bases short, with 6 bases between. The CDR3 DNA reads TGTGCCAGCAGCCAAGGGATATATCAGCCCCAGCATTTT. Its translation is CASSQGIYQPQHF.

The V and J genes are TRBV7-2 and TRBJ2-5, with D possibly matching TRBD1 (6 bases). Germline V gene sequence: CDR1 SGHTA, CDR2 FQGNSA. This CDR3 spans 14 amino acids. The V end was cut by 1 base, the J end by 5 bases, with 11 bases between. CDR3 DNA: TGTGCCAGCAGCTTAGATTCAGGGGAGGAGACCCAGTACTTC. Its translation is CASSLDSGEETQYF.

The genes are TRBV28 and TRBJ2-7, with D unresolved. Looked up from germline, CDR1 is MDHEN and CDR2 is SYDVKM. Trimming took 5 bases from V and 5 from J, leaving 10 bases between them. The CDR3 totals 12 residues. Here the CDR3 reads CASSPQRDEQYF. CDR3 in DNA: TGTGCCAGCAGTCCTCAGAGAGACGAGCAGTACTTC.

The rearrangement links TRBV2 to TRBJ1-1; a weak D match, TRBD1 (6 bases). CDR1 SNHLY and CDR2 FYNNEI come from the germline V gene. This CDR3 has 14 residues. Trimming cost V 7 bases and J 10 bases, with 22 bases left between them. The CDR3 protein is CASNFDRTGGVAFF. The CDR3 nucleotides read TGTGCCAGCAATTTTGACAGGACGGGGGGGGTAGCTTTCTTT.

The gene calls are TRBV11-1 and TRBJ2-1; 10 bases match TRBD2. The CDR3 length is 16 residues. Germline trimming cut 5 bases from V and 5 bases from J; bases unmatched to any gene: 9. Germline lookup yields CDR1 SGHAT and CDR2 FQDESV (reference sequence). The CDR3 coding sequence is TGTGCCAGCAGCAAATTAGCGGGGGGCCCAAACAATGAGCAGTTCTTC. Translation: CASSKLAGGPNNEQFF.

The chain links TRBV6-6 to TRBJ2-7; D perhaps matches TRBD1 (7 bases). V dropped 7 bases and J dropped 0 bases, with 19 bases sitting between them. The germline CDR1 and CDR2 sequences are MNHNY and SVGAGI (reference sequence). The CDR3 is made up of 16 amino acids. CDR3 in amino acids: CASTEGGGDSSYEQYF. The CDR3 coding sequence is TGTGCCAGCACCGAAGGGGGCGGGGACAGCTCCTACGAGCAGTACTTC.

The CDR3 region is CASSSGQGLNEQFF. In nucleotides, the CDR3 is TGCGCCAGCAGCTCCGGACAGGGGCTGAATGAGCAGTTCTTC. The chain recombines TRBV5-1 with TRBJ2-1; 9 bases map to TRBD1. Germline values: CDR1 SGHRS, CDR2 YFSETQ. This CDR3 region has 14 residues. V lost 3 bases, J lost 7 bases, and 5 bases stayed unmatched.

J is TRBJ2-7 and V is TRBV9; 8 bases are a match to TRBD2. Losses at the gene ends were 2 bases for V and 3 bases for J; bases not matched to a gene: 7. This CDR3 is built from 15 residues. CDR1 and CDR2 from the germline V gene are SGDLS and YYNGEE. CDR3 sequence: CASSVSGVEGYEQYF. DNA of the CDR3: TGTGCCAGCAGCGTTAGCGGGGTGGAGGGCTACGAGCAGTACTTC.

The CDR3 DNA is TGCGCCAGCAGCTGGGCTAGGGCCAATGAGCAGTTCTTC. Its protein product is CASSWARANEQFF. This chain uses TRBV5-1 with TRBJ2-1; no definite D call. Trimming took 3 bases from V and 6 from J, leaving 10 bases between them. Germline V gene lookup returns CDR1 SGHRS and CDR2 YFSETQ. CDR3 length equals 13 residues.

The chain recombines TRBV6-1 with TRBJ1-3; D not resolved. Per the germline V gene, CDR1 is MNHNS and CDR2 is SASEGT. The length of the CDR3 is 14 residues. V lost 5 bases, J lost 3 bases, and 11 bases lay in between. The DNA for the CDR3 is TGTGCCAGCAGTTTGGAGAGGAGTGGAAACACCATATATTTT. Protein: CASSLERSGNTIYF.

The rearrangement joins TRBV5-1 to TRBJ2-1; D perhaps matches TRBD2 (6 bases). Trimming pared 0 bases from V and 0 bases from J, leaving 7 bases between. Per germline, CDR1 SGHRS and CDR2 YFSETQ. The CDR3 consists of 15 residues. CDR3 coding DNA: TGCGCCAGCAGCTTGGTAGCGGTCTCCTACAATGAGCAGTTCTTC. Translated, it gives CASSLVAVSYNEQFF.

The chain uses TRBV9 and TRBJ2-2; D unresolved. Trimming removed 6 bases at V and 3 bases at J, with 12 bases between. This CDR3 spans 14 amino acids. Germline V CDR1 and CDR2: SGDLS, YYNGEE. In DNA form, the CDR3 reads TGTGCCAGCACTGCCGGTAGTGACACCGGGGAGCTGTTTTTT. Translated: CASTAGSDTGELFF. The whole variable domain, filled in from reference TRBV9 and TRBJ2-2, reads DSGVTQTPKHLITATGQRVTLRCSPRSGDLSVYWYQQSLDQGLQFLIQYYNGEERAKGNILERFSAQQFPDLHSELNLSSLELGDSALYFCASTAGSDTGELFFGEGSRLTVL.

The J gene is TRBJ1-3, the V gene TRBV6-1; no clear D. This CDR3 spans 13 amino acids. In germline, CDR1 is MNHNS, CDR2 SASEGT. The V and J ends lost 3 bases and 4 bases respectively, with 7 bases between them. The CDR3 coding sequence is TGTGCCAGCAGTGACAGAATGGGAAACACCATATATTTT. This codes for CASSDRMGNTIYF.

The genes are TRBV4-1 and TRBJ2-1; 10 bases map to TRBD2. The length of the CDR3 is 15 residues. Germline V lookup: CDR1 MGHRA, CDR2 YSYEKL. The V gene end was trimmed by 7 bases and the J gene end by 7 bases; junction bases not matched to a gene: 10. CDR3 in DNA: TGCGCCAGCAAGAAAGCGGGAGGGCCGGGGAATGAGCAGTTCTTC. This codes for CASKKAGGPGNEQFF.

This rearrangement joins TRBV9 to TRBJ1-1, with D perhaps matching TRBD1 (5 bases). Germline CDR1 is SGDLS and CDR2 is YYNGEE. The germline V and J ends were trimmed by 0 bases and 0 bases, with 6 bases remaining between them. The CDR3 has 14 residues. The CDR3 DNA is TGTGCCAGCAGCGTAGCAGGGATGAACACTGAAGCTTTCTTT. It yields the protein CASSVAGMNTEAFF.

This rearrangement joins TRBV15 to TRBJ2-1; weak D call: TRBD2 (5 bases). Deletions cut 0 bases from V and 1 base from J, with 13 bases between. Germline V gene data show CDR1 as LNHNV and CDR2 as YYDKDF (reference sequence). CDR3 length: 17 residues. The CDR3 loop reads CATSRDIGLGSYNEQFF. Written as DNA, the CDR3 is TGTGCCACCAGCAGAGATATCGGACTCGGGTCCTACAATGAGCAGTTCTTC.

The chain couples TRBV5-1 to TRBJ2-3; D remains ambiguous. From germline, CDR1 is SGHRS and CDR2 YFSETQ. V was clipped by 0 bases and J by 0 bases, with 5 bases between them. This CDR3 comprises 14 residues. DNA for the CDR3: TGCGCCAGCAGCTTGGTAGACAGCACAGATACGCAGTATTTT. Protein: CASSLVDSTDTQYF.

The V gene is TRBV5-1, the J gene TRBJ2-2, with TRBD1 matching 9 bases. The length of the CDR3 is 15 residues. CDR1 and CDR2 from the germline V gene are SGHRS and YFSETQ. The trim removed 4 bases at V and 6 bases at J, leaving 7 bases unmatched. The CDR3 loop is CASSLPGTGPGELFF. CDR3 nucleotides: TGCGCCAGCAGCCTCCCCGGGACAGGGCCCGGGGAGCTGTTTTTT.

This clone was counted between two and nine times. CDR3 bases: TGTGCCAGCAGCCCGGACAGGGGGCTGAGCGAGCAGTACTTC. Translation gives CASSPDRGLSEQYF. The V gene is TRBV7-7, the J gene TRBJ2-7; TRBD1 agrees at 11 bases. The V and J ends lost 5 bases and 6 bases, in that order; junction bases with no gene match: 6. The germline gives CDR1 SSHAT, CDR2 FNYEAQ (reference sequence). The CDR3 length is 14 residues.

This rearrangement joins TRBV2 to TRBJ2-7; unclear D gene. V dropped 0 bases and J dropped 5 bases, with 11 bases sitting between them. Germline V lookup: CDR1 SNHLY, CDR2 FYNNEI. The CDR3 is 14 amino acids. The chain's CDR3 is CASSEAHQADEQYF. The CDR3 DNA follows: TGTGCCAGCAGTGAAGCGCATCAAGCCGACGAGCAGTACTTC.

This clone is a singleton in its sample. The V call is TRBV7-3, the J call TRBJ2-1, with D hard to call. V was pared by 1 base and J by 6 bases, with 10 bases between. The CDR3 totals 14 residues. Germline loops: CDR1 SGHTA, CDR2 FQGTGA. The DNA for the CDR3 is TGTGCCAGCAGCTTAATGAATAGAGGCAATGAGCAGTTCTTC. Translating gives CASSLMNRGNEQFF.